These 16 T cell receptor beta chains came from one sample sequenced in a study of cytomegalovirus exposure and HLA in healthy donors. PCR involved 60 Vbeta and 13 Jbeta primers. The data were produced by immunoSEQ multiplex PCR, yet TCRdb's version contains in-frame clones alone and is incomplete. The data hold around 120,000 clones, with 81% observed a single time. Sample: PBMCs. Source of these receptors: a man aged 18 to 29 in good health and CMV-seronegative.

The chain couples TRBV30 to TRBJ1-6; 10 nucleotides agree with TRBD1. J was trimmed by 10 bases and V by 0 bases; bases with no gene match: 6. The germline gives CDR1 GTSNPN, CDR2 SVGIG (reference sequence). The CDR3 has 15 residues. The CDR3 coding sequence is TGTGCCTGGAGTGTACGGGGACAGGGGCGCTCACCCCTCCACTTT. It yields the protein CAWSVRGQGRSPLHF.

This clone was picked up a small number of times. The rearrangement joins TRBV19 to TRBJ1-2; TRBD1 aligns across 8 bases. V trimming: 7 bases; J trimming: 2 bases; junction bases outside the gene matches: 6. This CDR3 comprises 14 residues. The germline V gene encodes CDR1 LNHDA and CDR2 SQIVND (reference sequence). Here the CDR3 DNA reads TGTGCCAGTAATCAAGACAGGGGCAACTATGGCTACACCTTC. This sequence encodes CASNQDRGNYGYTF.

V and J are TRBV19 and TRBJ2-1, with 10 bases that match TRBD1. Trimming at V came to 8 bases and at J to 5 bases, leaving 15 bases not matched to a gene. Germline V gives CDR1 LNHDA, CDR2 SQIVND (reference sequence). This CDR3 region has 17 residues. In nucleotides, the CDR3 is TGTGCCAGTCATCAAACGTACCGGGACAGGGGCCACAATGAGCAGTTCTTC. Protein product: CASHQTYRDRGHNEQFF. The whole variable domain, filled in from reference TRBV19 and TRBJ2-1, reads DGGITQSPKYLFRKEGQNVTLSCEQNLNHDAMYWYRQDPGQGLRLIYYSQIVNDFQKGDIAEGYSVSREKKESFPLTVTSAQKNPTAFYLCASHQTYRDRGHNEQFFGPGTRLTVL.

V usage is TRBV6-4 and J usage is TRBJ2-1, with 9 bases that match TRBD1. This CDR3 is built from 14 residues. Germline CDR1 MRHNA, CDR2 SNTAGT. Trimming cost V 5 bases and J 9 bases; bases outside gene matches: 8. In DNA, the CDR3 is TGTGCCAGCAGTCCGGACAGGGGAACAGGTGAGCAGTTCTTC. Its translation: CASSPDRGTGEQFF.

This clone has more than one count but fewer than ten. The chain has TRBV7-6 and TRBJ1-1; tentatively, D is TRBD1 (5 bases). CDR3 length equals 12 residues. The V gene's germline CDR1 is SGHVS and CDR2 FNYEAQ. Trimming pared 0 bases from V and 10 bases from J, leaving 9 bases between. The CDR3 region has the DNA TGTGCCAGCAGCTTAGCAGGGGCTGCAGCTTTCTTT. Protein: CASSLAGAAAFF.

The chain employs TRBV7-6 and TRBJ1-5; D possibly corresponds to TRBD1 (6 bases). Germline CDR1 reads SGHVS; CDR2 reads FNYEAQ. Trimming removed 5 bases from V and 0 bases from J, with 14 bases in between. This CDR3 is built from 16 residues. CDR3 loop: CASSNHRVHSNQPQHF. The CDR3, as DNA: TGTGCCAGCAGCAACCACAGGGTCCATAGCAATCAGCCCCAGCATTTT.

This chain joins TRBV7-9 and TRBJ1-6, with D perhaps TRBD1 (5 bases). CDR1 is SEHNR, CDR2 FQNEAQ, per germline (reference sequence). The CDR3 length is 17 residues. V lost 4 bases and J 7 bases, leaving 20 bases between the germline ends. CDR3 region: CASSSQPIIKGNSPLHF. The CDR3 bases are TGTGCCAGCAGCTCCCAACCTATAATAAAGGGGAATTCACCCCTCCACTTT.

This chain uses TRBV19 with TRBJ1-1; tentatively, D is TRBD1 (5 bases). The germline CDR1 and CDR2 sequences are LNHDA and SQIVND (reference sequence). This CDR3 is built from 14 residues. V lost 7 bases and J lost 1, with 13 bases in between. The CDR3 coding sequence is TGTGCCAGTACAGTAGGGGTACCGAACACTGAAGCTTTCTTT. Amino acid sequence: CASTVGVPNTEAFF.

The V gene is TRBV19, the J gene TRBJ1-3; a possible D gene is TRBD1 (6 bases). Per germline, CDR1 LNHDA and CDR2 SQIVND (reference sequence). Deletions cut 7 bases from V and 5 bases from J, with 18 bases between. The CDR3 length is 15 residues. DNA for the CDR3: TGTGCCAGTAACTCCTTGGAGGGGGGGAGAAACACCATATATTTT. This codes for CASNSLEGGRNTIYF. Filled out from reference TRBV19 and TRBJ1-3, the complete variable domain reads DGGITQSPKYLFRKEGQNVTLSCEQNLNHDAMYWYRQDPGQGLRLIYYSQIVNDFQKGDIAEGYSVSREKKESFPLTVTSAQKNPTAFYLCASNSLEGGRNTIYFGEGSWLTVV.

The chain has TRBV19 and TRBJ2-7; 7 positions agree with TRBD1. V lost 3 bases and J lost 2; bases outside the gene matches: 10. This CDR3 is built from 16 residues. Germline CDR1 reads LNHDA; CDR2 reads SQIVND (reference sequence). The CDR3 loop reads CASSMGVRTGPYEQYF. The CDR3 DNA reads TGTGCCAGTAGTATGGGAGTGAGGACAGGACCCTACGAGCAGTACTTC.

The chain is built from TRBV7-6 and TRBJ1-1; a possible D gene is TRBD1 (6 bases). Germline CDR1 SGHVS, CDR2 FNYEAQ. The V gene lost 6 bases and the J gene lost 1 base, with 9 bases spanning the gap. This CDR3 has 13 residues. The CDR3 DNA reads as TGTGCCAGCAGTCGACAGGAGAACACTGAAGCTTTCTTT. Its translation is CASSRQENTEAFF.

The rearrangement uses TRBV7-9 and TRBJ1-5; 7 bases align to TRBD1. This CDR3 region has 15 residues. Losses at the gene ends were 5 bases for V and 3 bases for J; bases not matched to a gene: 7. CDR1 SEHNR and CDR2 FQNEAQ come from the germline V gene (reference sequence). The DNA of the CDR3 is TGTGCCAGCAGCCCCCAGGGACAGCTCAATCAGCCCCAGCATTTT. It translates to CASSPQGQLNQPQHF.

The chain has TRBV25-1 and TRBJ1-2; 7 positions agree with TRBD1. Per the germline V gene, CDR1 is MGHDK and CDR2 is SYGVNS. The CDR3 sequence is 12 residues long. Trimming at V came to 8 bases and at J to 7 bases, leaving 7 bases not matched to a gene. In DNA, the CDR3 is TGTGCCAGCGGAAGGACAGGTCGTGGCTACACCTTC. The encoded protein is CASGRTGRGYTF.

A single count supports this clone. The chain joins TRBV2 to TRBJ2-1, with TRBD2 identical over 7 bases. Germline V CDR1 and CDR2: SNHLY, FYNNEI. The CDR3 runs to 17 residues. V gave up 10 bases and J gave up 0 bases; unmatched junction bases: 15. CDR3 residues: CAIGEGRNQPSYNEQFF. Written as DNA, the CDR3 is TGTGCCATCGGGGAGGGGCGAAACCAACCCTCCTACAATGAGCAGTTCTTC.

The J gene is TRBJ1-4, the V gene TRBV5-4, with 7 bases fitting TRBD1. Germline CDR1 SGHNT, CDR2 YYREEE (reference sequence). With V trimmed by 4 bases and J by 5 bases, 8 bases remained unmatched. The CDR3 runs to 15 residues. The CDR3 region has the DNA TGTGCCAGCAGCACCACGACAGGGCCCAATGAAAAACTGTTTTTT. It encodes CASSTTTGPNEKLFF.

This chain links TRBV5-4 with TRBJ1-1; no reliable D call. Per the germline V gene, CDR1 is SGHNT and CDR2 is YYREEE (reference sequence). V lost 2 bases, J lost 1 base, and 6 bases lay in between. This CDR3 comprises 13 residues. In DNA, the CDR3 is TGTGCCAGCAGCTTTGTGAGGAACACTGAAGCTTTCTTT. It translates to CASSFVRNTEAFF.